A selection of T cell receptor beta chains follows, all from one sample in a study of blood T cell repertoires in COVID-19. This table comes from immunoSEQ multiplex PCR, and its TCRdb copy is limited to in-frame clones, with some not included. This sample has 120,000 to 150,000 clones, with about four fifths found just once. Sequenced material: peripheral blood. The receptors were gathered from a man younger than 45 with COVID-19, enrolled during active disease. Both conserved end residues are part of each CDR3. The D gene is left open where the match is weak. Size tells how often a clone was seen (once, few, many) or the class of an expanded clone, and some rows leave it out.

V	J	size	D	DNA	CDR3
TRBV18	TRBJ2-7	-	-	TGTGCCAGCTCACCAATATCCTCCGAGCAGTACTTC	CASSPISSEQYF
TRBV9	TRBJ2-1	-	TRBD2	TGTGCCAGCAGGGCATCCGGGACTAGCTACAATGAGCAGTTCTTC	CASRASGTSYNEQFF
TRBV7-8	TRBJ1-2	-	TRBD1	TGTGCCAGCAGCCCGGACAGGGGGGACTATGGCTACACCTTC	CASSPDRGDYGYTF
TRBV9	TRBJ1-4	many	TRBD1	TGTGCCAGCAGCCCCCGGACAGGAGGCGAAAAACTGTTTTTT	CASSPRTGGEKLFF
TRBV7-3	TRBJ2-6	-	-	TGTGCCAGCGCGACCGGGTCCTGGAGAGGGGCCAACGTCCTGACTTTC	CASATGSWRGANVLTF
TRBV19	TRBJ1-4	-	TRBD1	TGTGCCAGTAGTATGCGACAGGGGGCCAATTTGGTCTCCGCTAATGAAAAACTGTTTTTT	CASSMRQGANLVSANEKLFF
TRBV30	TRBJ2-2	-	TRBD2	TGTGCCTGGATCGGGAGCGGGACGGCCACCGGGGAGCTGTTTTTT	CAWIGSGTATGELFF
TRBV18	TRBJ1-5	-	-	TGTGCCAGCTCACCATCGGCGGGGGGATATAGCAATCAGCCCCAGCATTTT	CASSPSAGGYSNQPQHF
TRBV11-2	TRBJ2-7	-	TRBD2	TGTGCCAGCAGCGCCTGGGAGGGACCCTACGAGCAGTACTTC	CASSAWEGPYEQYF
TRBV4-1	TRBJ2-2	-	-	TGCGCCAGCAGCCAAGATCGGGGGACCCAGGTCCTTGGGGGGGAGCTGTTTTTT	CASSQDRGTQVLGGELFF
TRBV19	TRBJ2-5	-	-	TGTGCCAGTAGTATAGATATTCTCCGAGAGACCCAGTACTTC	CASSIDILRETQYF